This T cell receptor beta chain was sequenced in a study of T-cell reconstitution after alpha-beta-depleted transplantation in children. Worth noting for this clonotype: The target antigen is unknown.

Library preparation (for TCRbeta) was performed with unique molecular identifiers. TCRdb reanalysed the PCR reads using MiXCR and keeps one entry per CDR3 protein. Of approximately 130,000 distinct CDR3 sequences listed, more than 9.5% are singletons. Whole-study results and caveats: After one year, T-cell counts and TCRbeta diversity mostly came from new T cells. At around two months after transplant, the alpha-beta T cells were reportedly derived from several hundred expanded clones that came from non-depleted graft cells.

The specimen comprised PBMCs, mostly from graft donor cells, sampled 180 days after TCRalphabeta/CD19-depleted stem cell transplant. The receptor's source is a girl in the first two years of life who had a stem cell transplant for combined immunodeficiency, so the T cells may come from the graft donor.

CDR3 nucleotides: TGTGCCAGCAGTCAGGGACTCACCGAAGCTTTCTTT. Translated: CASSQGLTEAFF. This chain connects TRBV6-5 to TRBJ1-1; maybe TRBD1 (5 bases). Trimming cost V 5 bases and J 8 bases, with 12 bases left between them. The CDR3 is 12 amino acids. Germline CDR1 is MNHEY and CDR2 is SVGAGI.